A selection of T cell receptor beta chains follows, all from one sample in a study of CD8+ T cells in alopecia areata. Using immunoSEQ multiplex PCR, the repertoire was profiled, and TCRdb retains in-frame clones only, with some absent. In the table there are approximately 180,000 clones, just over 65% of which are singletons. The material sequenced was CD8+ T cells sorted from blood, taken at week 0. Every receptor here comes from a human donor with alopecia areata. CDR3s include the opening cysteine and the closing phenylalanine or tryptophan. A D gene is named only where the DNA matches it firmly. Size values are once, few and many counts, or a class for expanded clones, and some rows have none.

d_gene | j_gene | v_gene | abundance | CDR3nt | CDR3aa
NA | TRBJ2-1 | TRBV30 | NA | TGTGCTGTGGGGAGCCTTACCTACAATGAGCAGTTCTTC | CAVGSLTYNEQFF
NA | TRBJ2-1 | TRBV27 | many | TGTGCCAGCGTAGGCTCCTACAATGAGCAGTTCTTC | CASVGSYNEQFF
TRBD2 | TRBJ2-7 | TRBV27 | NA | TGTGCCAGCAGCCCCCAGCGGGGCGGCGAGCAGTACTTC | CASSPQRGGEQYF
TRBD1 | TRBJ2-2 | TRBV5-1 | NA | TGCGCCAGCAGCTTGGCGGACAGGGCGAACACCGGGGAGCTGTTTTTT | CASSLADRANTGELFF
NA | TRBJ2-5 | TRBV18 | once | TGTGCCAGCTCACCACCGGTGGGTGAGACCCAGTACTTC | CASSPPVGETQYF
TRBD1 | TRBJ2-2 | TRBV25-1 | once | TGTGCCAGCAGTAGGACAGGGCGGTCCGGGGAGCTGTTTTTT | CASSRTGRSGELFF
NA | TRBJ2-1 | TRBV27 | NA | TGTGCCAGCAGTCTCACAGGGTACAATGAGCAGTTCTTC | CASSLTGYNEQFF
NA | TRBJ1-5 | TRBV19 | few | TGTGCCAGTAGTTGGGGGGGCTGGCAGCCCCAGCATTTT | CASSWGGWQPQHF
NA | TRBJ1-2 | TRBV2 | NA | TGTGCCAGCAGTGAAACGGGGGAGTCCCTCTATGGCTACACCTTC | CASSETGESLYGYTF
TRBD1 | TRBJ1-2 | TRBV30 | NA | TGTGCCCAGGGGACAGGGGATGGCTACACCTTC | CAQGTGDGYTF
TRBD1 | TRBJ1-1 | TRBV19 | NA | TGTGCCAGTAGTATTTCTGCAGGGGGTTTCACTGAAGCTTTCTTT | CASSISAGGFTEAFF
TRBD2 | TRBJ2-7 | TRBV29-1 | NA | TGCAGCGTTGAATCCGGGACTAGCTACGAGCAGTACTTC | CSVESGTSYEQYF
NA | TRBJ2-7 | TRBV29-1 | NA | TGCAGCGTTGGCGGGTTCGACTACGAGCAGTACTTC | CSVGGFDYEQYF
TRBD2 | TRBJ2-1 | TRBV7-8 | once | TGTGCCAGCAGCCGCGGGGGGCTATACAATGAGCAGTTCTTC | CASSRGGLYNEQFF
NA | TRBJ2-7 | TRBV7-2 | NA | TGTGCCAGCAGCTTAGCGAGTAGACAGACCTACGAGCAGTACTTC | CASSLASRQTYEQYF
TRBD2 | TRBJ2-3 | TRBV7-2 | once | TGTGCCAGCAGCTCCCTCAACGTAGGGACTAGCAAGTTAGATACGCAGTATTTT | CASSSLNVGTSKLDTQYF
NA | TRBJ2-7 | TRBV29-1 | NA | TGCAGCGTTTCGTGGGGGCAGTACGAGCAGTACTTC | CSVSWGQYEQYF
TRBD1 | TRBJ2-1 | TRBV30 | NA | TGTGCCTGGAGTGCCGGGGACAGACTTGGGGCCTACAATGAGCAGTTCTTC | CAWSAGDRLGAYNEQFF
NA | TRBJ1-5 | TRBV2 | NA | TGTGCCAGCAGTGGAGCAGGAGACCCCAATCAGCCCCAGCATTTT | CASSGAGDPNQPQHF
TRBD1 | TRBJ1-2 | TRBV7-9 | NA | TGTGCCAGCAGTACCAATGGACAGGGGTTTAATGGCTACACCTTC | CASSTNGQGFNGYTF
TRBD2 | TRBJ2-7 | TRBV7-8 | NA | TGTGCCAGCAGCACCACACTAGCGGGGTTAACCTACGAGCAGTACTTC | CASSTTLAGLTYEQYF
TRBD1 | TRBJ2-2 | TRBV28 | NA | TGTGCCAGCAGCCTCGACAGGGGATATACCGGGGAGCTGTTTTTT | CASSLDRGYTGELFF
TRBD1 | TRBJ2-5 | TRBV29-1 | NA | TGCAGCGCCCGGTTGGGGACAGCGACCCAAGAGACCCAGTACTTC | CSARLGTATQETQYF
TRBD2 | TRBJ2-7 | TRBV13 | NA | TGTGCCAGCAGCCGCGGGGGGAGCGAGCAGTACTTC | CASSRGGSEQYF
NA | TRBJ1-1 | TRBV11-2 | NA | TGTGCCAGCAACTGGAGTAACACTGAAGCTTTCTTT | CASNWSNTEAFF
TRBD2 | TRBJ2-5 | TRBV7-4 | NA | TGTGCCAGCAGCTTAAGCCGGGCTAGCGGGAAAGAGACCCAGTACTTC | CASSLSRASGKETQYF
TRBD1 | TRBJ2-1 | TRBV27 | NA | TGTGCCAGCAGTTACAGGGGTAATGAGCAGTTCTTC | CASSYRGNEQFF
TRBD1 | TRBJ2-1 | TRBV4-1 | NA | TGCGCCAGCAGCCAGGAGACAGGGTATGGGGTCTACAATGAGCAGTTCTTC | CASSQETGYGVYNEQFF
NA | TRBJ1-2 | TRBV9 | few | TGTGCCAGCAGTGGGGGCCCGTCCAGGGGCTATGGCTACACCTTC | CASSGGPSRGYGYTF
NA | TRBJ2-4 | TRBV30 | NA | TGTGCCTGGAGTGACGCTTCCAAAAACATTCAGTACTTC | CAWSDASKNIQYF
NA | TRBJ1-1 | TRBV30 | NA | TGTGCCTGGAGCGGTGGAGGGGTGAACACTGAAGCTTTCTTT | CAWSGGGVNTEAFF
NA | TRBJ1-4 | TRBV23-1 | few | TGCGCCAGCATAGGAAAACTGTTTTTT | CASIGKLFF
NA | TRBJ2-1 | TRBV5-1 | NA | TGCGCCAGCAGCTTGTTCAGTTACAATGAGCAGTTCTTC | CASSLFSYNEQFF
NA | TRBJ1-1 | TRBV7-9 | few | TGTGCCAGCAGCTGGGCGCAGGGCGCTTTCTTT | CASSWAQGAFF
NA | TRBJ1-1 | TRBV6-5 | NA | TGTGCCAGCAGTTACTCAAAGGGGATGAACACTGAAGCTTTCTTT | CASSYSKGMNTEAFF
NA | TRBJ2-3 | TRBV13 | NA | TGTGCCAGCAGCTTAGGTTGGTACGGACGCACAGATACGCAGTATTTT | CASSLGWYGRTDTQYF
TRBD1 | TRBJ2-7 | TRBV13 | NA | TGTGCCAGCAGCGCCGGGACAGGGGCTGGAAGGGGGCAGTACTTC | CASSAGTGAGRGQYF
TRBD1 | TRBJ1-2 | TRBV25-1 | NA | TGTGCCAGCAGTGGCGGGACAGGGGAAACCTATGGCTACACCTTC | CASSGGTGETYGYTF
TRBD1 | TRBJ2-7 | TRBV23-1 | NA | TGCGCCAGCAGTCAGGACAGGGTCCACGAGCAGTACTTC | CASSQDRVHEQYF
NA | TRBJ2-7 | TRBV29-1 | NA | TGCAGCGTGATCCCTTTCGAGGACTACGAGCAGTACTTC | CSVIPFEDYEQYF
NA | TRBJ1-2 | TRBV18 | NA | TGTGCCAGCTCACCACCGGTACAAGGGGAGGCCTACACCTTC | CASSPPVQGEAYTF
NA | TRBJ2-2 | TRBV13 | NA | TGTGCCAGCAGCCTTTCACAAGTCACCGGGGAGCTGTTTTTT | CASSLSQVTGELFF
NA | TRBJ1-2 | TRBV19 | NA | TGTGCCAGTAGTATTTGGACAGCAAGCTATGGCTACACCTTC | CASSIWTASYGYTF
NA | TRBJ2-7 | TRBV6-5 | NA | TGTGCCAGCAGTTCGACCCGGGCCCACGAGCAGTACTTC | CASSSTRAHEQYF
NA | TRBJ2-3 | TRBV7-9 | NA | TGTGCCAGCAGCCAGCGCGGGGAGTGGGGCACAGATACGCAGTATTTT | CASSQRGEWGTDTQYF
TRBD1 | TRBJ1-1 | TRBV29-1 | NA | TGCAGCGCAGGGGGACAGGGAGTAGCGAACACTGAAGCTTTCTTT | CSAGGQGVANTEAFF
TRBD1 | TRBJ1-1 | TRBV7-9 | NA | TGTGCCAGCAGCTTAGTCGCAGGGGGTGCGGTGCAGGCTTTCTTT | CASSLVAGGAVQAFF
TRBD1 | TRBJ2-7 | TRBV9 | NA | TGTGCCAGCAGCGTAGGACAGGGCAATACCTACGAGCAGTACTTC | CASSVGQGNTYEQYF
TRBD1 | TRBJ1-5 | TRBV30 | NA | TGTGCCTGGAGGGCAGGGGGGACCAATCAGCCCCAGCATTTT | CAWRAGGTNQPQHF
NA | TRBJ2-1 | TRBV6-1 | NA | TGTGCCAGCAGTGGGTATACCTCAACTTACAATGAGCAGTTCTTC | CASSGYTSTYNEQFF
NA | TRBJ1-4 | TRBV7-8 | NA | TGTGCCAGCAGCCTCGACAGAGGCCGTGAAAAACTGTTTTTT | CASSLDRGREKLFF
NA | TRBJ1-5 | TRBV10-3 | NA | TGTGCCGCGCATCAGGATAGCAATCAGCCCCAGCATTTT | CAAHQDSNQPQHF